The 25 T cell receptor beta chains reported below all come from one sample, sequenced in a study of shared clonotypes between healthy human individuals. TCRdb keeps only in-frame clones here, not all; method: immunoSEQ multiplex PCR. Here the sample spans about 490,000 clones, 65% to 80% being singletons. The sample taken for sequencing was PBMCs. The receptors derive from a woman aged 35 to 49 in good health. Some clones in this sample may be carry-over from other donors' samples.

This sequence joins TRBV9 and TRBJ1-4; D is unresolved. V lost 0 bases and J lost 4, with 7 bases in between. Germline assignment: CDR1 SGDLS and CDR2 YYNGEE. The CDR3 length is 14 residues. In DNA, the CDR3 is TGTGCCAGCAGCGTAGGGAACAGTAATGAAAAACTGTTTTTT. As protein: CASSVGNSNEKLFF. Drawing the rest from reference TRBV9 and TRBJ1-4, the complete variable domain is DSGVTQTPKHLITATGQRVTLRCSPRSGDLSVYWYQQSLDQGLQFLIQYYNGEERAKGNILERFSAQQFPDLHSELNLSSLELGDSALYFCASSVGNSNEKLFFGSGTQLSVL.

The chain has TRBV5-4 and TRBJ2-6, with TRBD1 identical over 10 bases. The CDR3 totals 17 residues. Unmatched junction bases numbered 7, after V lost 3 bases and J lost 4 bases. Germline V gene lookup returns CDR1 SGHNT and CDR2 YYREEE (reference sequence). The CDR3 bases are TGTGCCAGCAGCTCGGGACAGGGGCTCGCGGGGGCCAACGTCCTGACTTTC. Protein: CASSSGQGLAGANVLTF.

The rearrangement links TRBV6-5 to TRBJ2-3; tentatively, D is TRBD1 (5 bases). V was trimmed by 7 bases and J by 2 bases, leaving 10 bases between them. The length of the CDR3 is 13 residues. Per the germline V gene, CDR1 is MNHEY and CDR2 is SVGAGI. This CDR3 is CASNRGFTDTQYF. The CDR3 nucleotides are TGTGCCAGCAATAGGGGCTTCACAGATACGCAGTATTTT.

The chain employs TRBV7-9 and TRBJ2-2, with TRBD2 matching over 9 bases. Germline loops: CDR1 SEHNR, CDR2 FQNEAQ (reference sequence). J was trimmed by 5 bases and V by 5 bases; bases with no gene match: 6. This CDR3 is 15 amino acids long. The CDR3 region is CASSVRTSVTGELFF. CDR3 bases: TGTGCCAGCAGCGTCCGGACTAGCGTAACCGGGGAGCTGTTTTTT.

The chain uses TRBV19 and TRBJ2-7; D is unresolved. V was shortened by 1 base and J by 6 bases, with 13 bases between the two germline ends. The CDR3 is 14 residues long. Germline CDR1 LNHDA, CDR2 SQIVND (reference sequence). This CDR3 is CASSIGGGNVEQYF. CDR3 coding DNA: TGTGCCAGTAGTATAGGCGGCGGAAACGTCGAGCAGTACTTC.

The rearrangement uses TRBV4-2 and TRBJ1-2; D ambiguous. Germline V lookup: CDR1 LGHNA, CDR2 YNFKEQ. V gave up 0 bases and J gave up 2 bases, with 7 bases separating them. The CDR3 is 14 amino acids. The CDR3 coding sequence is TGTGCCAGCAGCCAAGAGGTGCAGAACTATGGCTACACCTTC. Its translation is CASSQEVQNYGYTF.

The chain couples TRBV6-6 to TRBJ2-7; D not resolved. The V gene lost 3 bases and the J gene lost 3 bases, with 12 bases spanning the gap. The CDR3 runs to 14 residues. CDR1 and CDR2 from the germline V gene are MNHNY and SVGAGI (reference sequence). The CDR3 reads CASSYSSPNYEQYF. The CDR3 bases are TGTGCCAGCAGTTATTCGTCCCCAAACTACGAGCAGTACTTC.

This clone is a singleton in its sample. The V gene is TRBV11-3, the J gene TRBJ1-1; no definite D call. Deletions cut 5 bases from V and 1 base from J, with 8 bases between. From germline, CDR1 is SGHNT and CDR2 YENEEA. The CDR3 has 13 residues. Written as DNA, the CDR3 is TGTGCCAGCAGCGCGGTCAAGAACACTGAAGCTTTCTTT. Translated: CASSAVKNTEAFF.

This clone was seen more than once but under ten times. The chain has TRBV30 and TRBJ2-1; 9 bases agree with TRBD2. V was pared by 3 bases and J by 3 bases, with 6 bases of the junction left unmatched. Germline loops: CDR1 GTSNPN, CDR2 SVGIG (reference sequence). CDR3 length: 15 residues. The CDR3 loop reads CAWRFGTSLYNEQFF. The CDR3 nucleotides are TGTGCCTGGAGATTCGGGACTAGCCTCTACAATGAGCAGTTCTTC. Filled out from reference TRBV30 and TRBJ2-1, the complete variable domain reads SQTIHQWPATLVQPVGSPLSLECTVEGTSNPNLYWYRQAAGRGLQLLFYSVGIGQISSEVPQNLSASRPQDRQFILSSKKLLLSDSGFYLCAWRFGTSLYNEQFFGPGTRLTVL.

The chain uses TRBV2 and TRBJ1-1, with 9 bases matching TRBD1. This CDR3 spans 15 amino acids. V trimming: 2 bases; J trimming: 5 bases; junction bases outside the gene matches: 6. Germline V gives CDR1 SNHLY, CDR2 FYNNEI. The DNA of the CDR3 is TGTGCCAGCAGTGAAAGGACAGGGGTAAGGACTGAAGCTTTCTTT. This encodes CASSERTGVRTEAFF.

As regards this clone: Different DNA sequences within this sample yield the same CDR3. The chain employs TRBV7-9 and TRBJ2-3, with D tentatively TRBD1 (6 bases). CDR3 length equals 13 residues. Germline assignment: CDR1 SEHNR and CDR2 FQNEAQ (reference sequence). The ends were cut back, 3 bases at V and 3 bases at J, with 7 bases in the middle. CDR3 residues: CASSFQGTDTQYF. CDR3 nucleotide sequence: TGTGCCAGCAGCTTCCAGGGGACAGATACGCAGTATTTT.

The chain joins TRBV5-6 to TRBJ1-6, with D possibly being TRBD1 (5 bases). Looked up from germline, CDR1 is SGHDT and CDR2 is YYEEEE. V lost 0 bases, J lost 9 bases, and 7 bases lay in between. This CDR3 contains 13 residues. The CDR3 region is CASSLGGSSPLHF. The CDR3 DNA reads TGTGCCAGCAGCTTGGGGGGGAGTTCACCCCTCCACTTT. Full variable domain (missing parts from reference TRBV5-6 and TRBJ1-6): DAGVTQSPTHLIKTRGQQVTLRCSPKSGHDTVSWYQQALGQGPQFIFQYYEEEERQRGNFPDRFSGHQFPNYSSELNVNALLLGDSALYLCASSLGGSSPLHFGNGTRLTVT.

Points on this clone: A much larger clone differs by one base, so this may be a read error. The chain employs TRBV13 and TRBJ1-2; D ambiguous. The CDR3 has 12 amino acids. Germline V lookup: CDR1 PRHDT, CDR2 FYEKMQ (reference sequence). V lost 1 base, J lost 0 bases, and 0 bases lay in between. The CDR3 spells CASSLANYGYTF. DNA for the CDR3: TGTGCCAGCAGCTTAGCTAACTATGGCTACACCTTC.

This sequence joins TRBV29-1 and TRBJ2-2; perhaps TRBD2 as D (5 bases). The V end lost 2 bases, the J end lost 4 bases, and 20 bases lay between the germline ends. Germline V gives CDR1 SQVTM, CDR2 ANQGSEA. This CDR3 has 17 amino acids. The CDR3 nucleotides are TGCAGCGTTGAACCCCCTTTGGGAGAGACGGGCACCGGGGAGCTGTTTTTT. Its protein product is CSVEPPLGETGTGELFF.

This chain uses TRBV7-9 with TRBJ2-7; maybe TRBD2 (7 bases). Trimming shortened V by 5 bases and J by 7 bases, and 21 bases separated the two germline ends. CDR3 length: 15 residues. CDR1 and CDR2 from the germline V gene are SEHNR and FQNEAQ (reference sequence). The CDR3 nucleotides read TGTGCCAGCAGCGCAGGGGAGCTAGCGGCCTGGGAGCAGTACTTC. Amino acid sequence: CASSAGELAAWEQYF.

The chain employs TRBV5-4 and TRBJ1-4, with D uncertain. V dropped 0 bases and J dropped 6 bases, with 12 bases sitting between them. The CDR3 totals 15 residues. Germline V gene data show CDR1 as SGHNT and CDR2 as YYREEE (reference sequence). CDR3 in amino acids: CASSLGAGVDEKLFF. CDR3 bases: TGTGCCAGCAGCTTGGGGGCAGGCGTAGATGAAAAACTGTTTTTT.

This clone has more than one count but fewer than ten. The rearrangement links TRBV10-2 to TRBJ2-5; D uncertain. Gene TRBJ2-7 matches the end of the DNA better, so the J call may be wrong. CDR3 length equals 13 residues. Germline CDR1 reads WSHSY; CDR2 reads SAAADI. The DNA of the CDR3 is TGCGCCAGCAGTGAGTGGAAAACCTACGAGCAGTACTTC. Translating it yields CASSEWKTYEQYF.

This chain links TRBV6-1 with TRBJ2-7; 9 bases line up with TRBD1. The germline V gene encodes CDR1 MNHNS and CDR2 SASEGT. This CDR3 region has 15 residues. The V gene end was trimmed by 5 bases and the J gene end by 2 bases; junction bases not matched to a gene: 7. The CDR3 spells CASSTPGTGTYEQYF. DNA of the CDR3: TGTGCCAGCAGTACCCCAGGGACAGGGACCTACGAGCAGTACTTC.

J is TRBJ2-3 and V is TRBV28; D remains unclear. Germline V gene sequence: CDR1 MDHEN, CDR2 SYDVKM. V was trimmed by 3 bases and J by 5 bases, leaving 6 bases between them. The CDR3 totals 12 residues. The CDR3: CASSFPRDTQYF. The CDR3 DNA reads TGTGCCAGCAGTTTTCCGAGAGATACGCAGTATTTT.

The V and J genes are TRBV28 and TRBJ1-2, with D maybe TRBD1 (5 bases). Germline V gives CDR1 MDHEN, CDR2 SYDVKM. The ends were cut back, 7 bases at V and 7 bases at J, with 13 bases in the middle. This CDR3 contains 12 residues. The CDR3 is CASTGNGFGYTF. The CDR3 region has the DNA TGTGCCAGCACAGGGAACGGGTTTGGCTACACCTTC.

As concerns this clone: Possible read error: a much larger clone is one base away. The same CDR3 can be traced to other DNA sequences in this sample. The gene calls are TRBV7-2 and TRBJ2-1; 9 bases are a match to TRBD2. V trimming: 1 base; J trimming: 2 bases; junction bases outside the gene matches: 3. CDR3 length: 16 residues. Germline-derived CDR1 and CDR2 are SGHTA and FQGNSA. CDR3 DNA sequence: TGTGCCAGCAGCTTAGGGGCTAGCGGGACCTACAATGAGCAGTTCTTC. It encodes CASSLGASGTYNEQFF. Full variable domain (rest looked up from reference TRBV7-2 and TRBJ2-1): GAGVSQSPSNKVTEKGKDVELRCDPISGHTALYWYRQSLGQGLEFLIYFQGNSAPDKSGLPSDRFSAERTGGSVSTLTIQRTQQEDSAVYLCASSLGASGTYNEQFFGPGTRLTVL.

This clone has just one count. The chain uses TRBV28 and TRBJ2-3, with D hard to call. CDR3 length equals 19 residues. Germline V gene sequence: CDR1 MDHEN, CDR2 SYDVKM. V lost 4 bases to trimming and J lost 0 bases, with 23 bases between them. As DNA, the CDR3 is TGTGCCAGCAGTTCAAGTTGGGAACTCCCGTCCCCTAGCACAGATACGCAGTATTTT. It specifies CASSSSWELPSPSTDTQYF.

The chain combines TRBV28 with TRBJ1-3; D is ambiguous. From germline, CDR1 is MDHEN and CDR2 SYDVKM. Deletions cut 2 bases from V and 0 bases from J, with 8 bases between. The CDR3 has 15 amino acids. CDR3 coding DNA: TGTGCCAGCAGTTTACGGGCATCCTCTGGAAACACCATATATTTT. This gives the protein CASSLRASSGNTIYF.

The V and J genes are TRBV7-2 and TRBJ2-7; D perhaps matches TRBD1 (6 bases). The CDR3 is 14 amino acids. CDR1 and CDR2 (germline): SGHTA, FQGNSA. Trimming shortened V by 5 bases and J by 3 bases, and 14 bases separated the two germline ends. Here the CDR3 reads CASSETGTHYEQYF. The CDR3 DNA sequence: TGTGCCAGCAGCGAAACCGGGACACACTACGAGCAGTACTTC.

The chain couples TRBV11-2 to TRBJ1-3, with D possibly matching TRBD1 (6 bases). CDR1 and CDR2 (germline): SGHAT, FQNNGV. The V and J ends lost 3 bases and 9 bases respectively, with 21 bases between them. The CDR3 is 16 residues long. The CDR3 is CASSLIQGPREGTIYF. The CDR3 region has the DNA TGTGCCAGCAGCTTGATACAGGGCCCCCGGGAGGGCACCATATATTTT.